The 3 T cell receptor beta chains presented below share a single source sample, sequenced in a study of chemoradiotherapy in HPV16-positive cancers. Data came from immunoSEQ multiplex PCR; TCRdb stores just in-frame clones and leaves some out. The sample lists about 8,100 clones; less than 75% were seen once. Sampling took place from a patient who underwent chemoradiotherapy. The receptors shown here come from a human donor with HPV-associated anogenital cancer.

V and J are TRBV18 and TRBJ2-7; 10 bases align to TRBD2. The CDR3 is 15 residues long. CDR1 is KGHSH and CDR2 is LQKENI in the germline V gene. The trim removed 1 base at V and 5 bases at J, leaving 5 bases unmatched. The CDR3 sequence: CASSPLAGGIDEQYF. DNA of the CDR3: TGTGCCAGCTCACCACTAGCGGGGGGTATCGACGAGCAGTACTTC.

The genes are TRBV28 and TRBJ1-1, with TRBD1 matching over 10 bases. The germline V gene encodes CDR1 MDHEN and CDR2 SYDVKM. With 5 bases clipped from V and 1 base from J, the junction kept 4 bases outside the gene matches. The CDR3 covers 15 residues. The CDR3 coding sequence is TGTGCCAGCAGTGGATGGACAGGGGGGAACACTGAAGCTTTCTTT. Its protein product is CASSGWTGGNTEAFF.

J is TRBJ2-7 and V is TRBV15; D remains unclear. Trimming shortened V by 1 base and J by 6 bases, and 10 bases separated the two germline ends. CDR3 length: 13 amino acids. CDR1 is LNHNV and CDR2 is YYDKDF in the germline V gene (reference sequence). The CDR3 nucleotides are TGTGCCACCAGCAGAGCGCTCTACGGCGAGCAGTACTTC. It specifies CATSRALYGEQYF.